This T cell receptor beta chain came from a study of the immune and genomic landscape of osteosarcoma. As for the study in general: Pediatric and adult high-grade osteosarcoma patients, median diagnosis age about 30.

Assay used: immunoSEQ multiplex PCR; TCRdb lists only in-frame clones, some missing. Of fewer than 6,000 clones in the sample, around 80% are singletons; the top ten hold 6.2%. The germline V gene has CDR1 KGHSH and CDR2 LQKENI. V was clipped by 3 bases and J by 2 bases, with 14 bases between them. This CDR3 contains 15 residues. In the case of this clone: Antigen unknown.

Regarding the study as a whole: Immune-hot C3 tumors showed higher but still low clonality than cold C1.

The post-treatment osteosarcoma tumors were primary, local recurrence or metastasis specimens from poor-prognosis patients. The chain couples TRBV18 to TRBJ2-7; the D is unclear. Sequencing input: osteosarcoma tumor tissue from the lung. This receptor was obtained from a human donor with osteosarcoma. The CDR3: CASSPHSDTPYEQYF. In DNA form, the CDR3 reads TGTGCCAGCTCACCTCACTCTGACACGCCCTACGAGCAGTACTTC.